The 5 T cell receptor beta chains below were found in one sample sequenced in a study of blood T cell repertoires in COVID-19. Sequenced by immunoSEQ multiplex PCR; TCRdb stores in-frame clones only, minus some. Here the sample spans about 240,000 clones, 86% being singletons. Sequencing was carried out using peripheral blood. The receptors come from a man older than 75 with acute or convalescent COVID-19.

The chain couples TRBV2 to TRBJ2-1, with 10 bases that match TRBD1. CDR1 and CDR2 (germline): SNHLY, FYNNEI. Trimming took 10 bases from V and 3 from J; bases not matched to a gene: 3. The CDR3 sequence is 13 residues long. The CDR3 coding sequence is TGTGCCACCCGGACAGGGGGCTACAATGAGCAGTTCTTC. Protein product: CATRTGGYNEQFF.

V and J are TRBV2 and TRBJ2-1, with TRBD2 matching 7 bases. The CDR3 has 16 amino acids. Trimming removed 3 bases from V and 4 bases from J; junction bases left unmatched: 9. Germline V gene sequence: CDR1 SNHLY, CDR2 FYNNEI. The CDR3 DNA follows: TGTGCCAGCAGTGAGATCCCGGGACTAAGATACAATGAGCAGTTCTTC. Residues: CASSEIPGLRYNEQFF.

This clone was detected only once. The V gene is TRBV24-1, the J gene TRBJ2-1, with D tentatively TRBD1 (6 bases). CDR3 length equals 16 residues. The V gene's germline CDR1 is KGHDR and CDR2 SFDVKD. Trimming left V 2 bases short and J 6 bases short, with 16 bases between. CDR3 coding DNA: TGTGCCACCAGTGATTACACAGGGTCTCGGGGCAATGAGCAGTTCTTC. Its protein is CATSDYTGSRGNEQFF.

The V gene is TRBV28, the J gene TRBJ1-5; 9 positions match TRBD1. Looked up from germline, CDR1 is MDHEN and CDR2 is SYDVKM. The CDR3 totals 14 residues. Losses at the gene ends were 4 bases for V and 7 bases for J; bases not matched to a gene: 5. CDR3 in amino acids: CASSWGQGGQPQHF. DNA for the CDR3: TGTGCCAGCAGTTGGGGACAGGGCGGACAGCCCCAGCATTTT. The complete variable domain, with remaining parts taken from reference TRBV28 and TRBJ1-5, reads DVKVTQSSRYLVKRTGEKVFLECVQDMDHENMFWYRQDPGLGLRLIYFSYDVKMKEKGDIPEGYSVSREKKERFSLILESASTNQTSMYLCASSWGQGGQPQHFGDGTRLSIL.

This clone has only one observation. The chain uses TRBV29-1 and TRBJ2-1; 8 nucleotides align to TRBD1. Trimming at V came to 6 bases and at J to 9 bases, leaving 4 bases not matched to a gene. The CDR3 has 11 residues. Germline loops: CDR1 SQVTM, CDR2 ANQGSEA. CDR3 loop: CSVSTGGEQFF. The CDR3 bases are TGCAGCGTGAGTACAGGGGGTGAGCAGTTCTTC.